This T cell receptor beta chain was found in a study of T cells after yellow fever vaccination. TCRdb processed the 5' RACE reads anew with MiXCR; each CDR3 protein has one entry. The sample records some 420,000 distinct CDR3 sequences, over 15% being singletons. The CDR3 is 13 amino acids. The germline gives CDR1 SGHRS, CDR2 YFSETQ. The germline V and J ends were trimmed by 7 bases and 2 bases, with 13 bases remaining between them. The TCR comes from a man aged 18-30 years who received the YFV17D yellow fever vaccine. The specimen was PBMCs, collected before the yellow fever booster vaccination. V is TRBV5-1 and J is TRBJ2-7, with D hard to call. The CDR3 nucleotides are TGCGCCAGCCTCGGAGACTCCGCCTACGAGCAGTACTTC. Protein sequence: CASLGDSAYEQYF.